The entry that follows covers one TCR beta chain sequence. The sample comes from a study of blood T cell repertoires in COVID-19. The wider study: T cells, B-cell-depleted T cells, or PBMCs provided the cDNA or gDNA that served as material.

Original processing notes: Amplifying reference gene primers gave estimates of nucleated cell counts. Sequenced by immunoSEQ multiplex PCR; TCRdb stores in-frame clones only, minus some. V, J and clone size reflect that table, while D and trimming were determined from the DNA. The table has around 81,000 clones, around 90% seen once. Losses at the gene ends were 5 bases for V and 4 bases for J; bases not matched to a gene: 8. Germline loops: CDR1 LNHNV, CDR2 YYDKDF (reference sequence). This CDR3 comprises 15 residues. The chain employs TRBV15 and TRBJ2-1; TRBD2 matches 7 bases. Sequencing was carried out using peripheral blood. The receptor's source is a man between 65 and 85 years old with acute or convalescent COVID-19. The CDR3: CATSGSSGAYNEQFF. CDR3 in DNA: TGTGCCACCAGCGGATCCAGCGGGGCTTACAATGAGCAGTTCTTC.